A single sample gave rise to the 23 T cell receptor beta chains below, sequenced in a study of PD-L1 blockade in urothelial cancer. Noted time point: pretreatment peripheral blood. Using immunoSEQ multiplex PCR, the repertoire was profiled, and TCRdb retains in-frame clones only, with some absent. The profile shows 70,000 to 95,000 clones, roughly 90% of them singletons. The source was PBMCs, collected around atezolizumab (anti-PD-L1) treatment. The receptors shown here come from a woman older than 75 with urothelial cancer.

The genes are TRBV30 and TRBJ2-1, with D maybe TRBD2 (6 bases). Trimming shortened V by 2 bases and J by 12 bases, and 20 bases separated the two germline ends. The CDR3 has 14 residues. The germline gives CDR1 GTSNPN, CDR2 SVGIG (reference sequence). In DNA, the CDR3 is TGTGCCTGGAGTAAACGGGAGCTTGATTCTGGGCAGTTCTTC. The encoded protein is CAWSKRELDSGQFF.

This chain uses TRBV10-2 with TRBJ2-7, with D possibly being TRBD1 (6 bases). With 5 bases removed from V and 1 base from J, the gap between germline ends came to 9 bases. This CDR3 has 13 residues. CDR1 is WSHSY, CDR2 SAAADI, per germline. The CDR3 DNA sequence: TGCGCCAGCAGTTATACAGGGTCCTACGAGCAGTACTTC. Its translation: CASSYTGSYEQYF.

This chain joins TRBV9 and TRBJ2-3; the match to TRBD2 covers 8 bases. V dropped 4 bases and J dropped 4; count of bases not matched to a gene: 11. CDR1 and CDR2 from the germline V gene are SGDLS and YYNGEE. The CDR3 is 16 amino acids. In DNA, the CDR3 is TGTGCCAGCAGCTCCCGAAGGCGGGAGGCCCCAGATACGCAGTATTTT. Encoded protein: CASSSRRREAPDTQYF.

This clone was seen once. The chain uses TRBV6-1 and TRBJ1-5; D unclear. Trimming cost V 5 bases and J 0 bases, with 11 bases left between them. The CDR3 spans 15 residues. The germline V gene has CDR1 MNHNS and CDR2 SASEGT. Written as DNA, the CDR3 is TGTGCCAGCAGTCGCGCTAGAGATAGCAATCAGCCCCAGCATTTT. Translated, it gives CASSRARDSNQPQHF.

CDR3 bases: TGTGCCAGCAACAGACAGGGTTCTCATGAAAAACTGTTTTTT. Translating gives CASNRQGSHEKLFF. The gene calls are TRBV6-5 and TRBJ1-4; 7 bases line up with TRBD1. Germline V gene sequence: CDR1 MNHEY, CDR2 SVGAGI. The CDR3 runs to 14 residues. With 7 bases clipped from V and 6 bases from J, the junction kept 8 bases outside the gene matches.

The chain links TRBV5-1 to TRBJ2-1; tentative D call: TRBD2 (6 bases). The V end was cut by 4 bases, the J end by 4 bases, with 12 bases between. CDR1 SGHRS and CDR2 YFSETQ come from the germline V gene. The CDR3 spans 14 residues. The CDR3 here is CASSLSGPYNEQFF. CDR3 DNA: TGCGCCAGCAGCCTTAGCGGCCCATACAATGAGCAGTTCTTC.

The chain carries TRBV10-1 and TRBJ2-1; D might be TRBD2 (6 bases). The V and J ends lost 3 bases and 9 bases respectively, with 12 bases between them. This CDR3 has 13 amino acids. In germline, CDR1 is WNHNN, CDR2 SYGVQD (reference sequence). CDR3 sequence reads: CASSEVKGLEQFF. The CDR3, as DNA: TGCGCCAGCAGTGAAGTCAAGGGACTTGAGCAGTTCTTC.

This clone was seen a handful of times. The V and J genes are TRBV19 and TRBJ1-5, with TRBD1 identical over 9 bases. This CDR3 has 20 amino acids. Germline V gene sequence: CDR1 LNHDA, CDR2 SQIVND (reference sequence). V trimming: 0 bases; J trimming: 6 bases; junction bases outside the gene matches: 18. The CDR3 nucleotides read TGTGCCAGTAGTATAGATCCCCGGACAGGGGATGGAGGGTACTTTCAGCCCCAGCATTTT. Translated, it gives CASSIDPRTGDGGYFQPQHF.

The rearrangement joins TRBV15 to TRBJ2-7, with 10 bases lining up with TRBD2. Unmatched junction bases numbered 7, after V lost 0 bases and J lost 11 bases. The length of the CDR3 is 14 residues. Looked up from germline, CDR1 is LNHNV and CDR2 is YYDKDF (reference sequence). The CDR3, as DNA: TGTGCCACCAGCAGAGAAGGGCTAGCGGGAGTGGAGTACTTC. Amino acids: CATSREGLAGVEYF.

The chain is built from TRBV14 and TRBJ2-3; D is undetermined. The CDR3 is made up of 15 amino acids. Trimming removed 4 bases at V and 2 bases at J, with 13 bases between. Germline CDR1 and CDR2: SGHDN and FVKESK. The CDR3 reads CASSRSLHTTDTQYF. Here the CDR3 DNA reads TGTGCCAGCAGCCGGTCTTTACACACCACAGATACGCAGTATTTT. The full variable domain, in which reference TRBV14 and TRBJ2-3 provide the parts outside the CDR3, is EAGVTQFPSHSVIEKGQTVTLRCDPISGHDNLYWYRRVMGKEIKFLLHFVKESKQDESGMPNNRFLAERTGGTYSTLKVQPAELEDSGVYFCASSRSLHTTDTQYFGPGTRLTVL.

This clone was seen a handful of times. The same CDR3 is also encoded by other DNA sequences in this sample. The chain uses TRBV28 and TRBJ1-2; 7 bases map to TRBD1. Unmatched junction bases numbered 10, after V lost 4 bases and J lost 2 bases. Germline loops: CDR1 MDHEN, CDR2 SYDVKM. The CDR3 runs to 16 residues. CDR3 coding DNA: TGTGCCAGCAGTTCTACCCGACAGGGACCAAACTATGGCTACACCTTC. Translated, it gives CASSSTRQGPNYGYTF.

The chain is built from TRBV30 and TRBJ1-5, with D uncertain. The germline gives CDR1 GTSNPN, CDR2 SVGIG (reference sequence). V was trimmed by 0 bases and J by 1 base, leaving 10 bases between them. The CDR3 totals 15 residues. The CDR3 sequence: CAWSVLAGSNQPQHF. The CDR3 nucleotides read TGTGCCTGGAGTGTACTAGCGGGGAGCAATCAGCCCCAGCATTTT.

CDR3 in DNA: TGCGCCAGCAGCCACTCACGGGGGAGCACAGATACGCAGTATTTT. Its translation is CASSHSRGSTDTQYF. The chain links TRBV4-1 to TRBJ2-3; D possibly corresponds to TRBD2 (6 bases). CDR1 is MGHRA, CDR2 YSYEKL, per germline. This CDR3 is built from 15 residues. V dropped 3 bases and J dropped 0 bases, with 10 bases sitting between them.

Here the CDR3 DNA reads TGTGCCAGCAGGGCCCACAGTAGCAATCAGCCCCAGCATTTT. Protein: CASRAHSSNQPQHF. The V and J genes are TRBV28 and TRBJ1-5; D uncertain. The CDR3 contains 14 residues. The V end was cut by 6 bases, the J end by 0 bases, with 9 bases between. Germline V gives CDR1 MDHEN, CDR2 SYDVKM.

V is TRBV5-1 and J is TRBJ1-2, with 7 bases fitting TRBD1. CDR1 and CDR2 (germline): SGHRS, YFSETQ. V gave up 3 bases and J gave up 2 bases; unmatched junction bases: 10. The length of the CDR3 is 16 residues. CDR3 DNA sequence: TGCGCCAGCAGCTCCGGGACAGCTTTATCGAACTATGGCTACACCTTC. The encoded protein is CASSSGTALSNYGYTF.

The chain carries TRBV7-8 and TRBJ2-1; TRBD2 matches 9 bases. V shed 1 base and J 5 bases; nucleotides not matched to a gene: 9. In germline, CDR1 is SGHVS, CDR2 FQNEAQ. The CDR3 is made up of 17 amino acids. The CDR3, as DNA: TGTGCCAGCAGCTTAGTCGTTAGCGGGAGTATCCACAATGAGCAGTTCTTC. It yields the protein CASSLVVSGSIHNEQFF.

The chain is built from TRBV27 and TRBJ2-3; possible D gene TRBD1, 7 bases. Trimming stripped 5 bases from V and 6 bases from J, with 12 bases between. The CDR3 runs to 13 residues. Germline-derived CDR1 and CDR2 are MNHEY and SMNVEV (reference sequence). CDR3 amino acids: CASSQQGRDTQYF. The CDR3 coding sequence is TGTGCCAGCAGTCAACAGGGGAGGGATACGCAGTATTTT.

The sample holds a few counts of this clone. The chain recombines TRBV4-1 with TRBJ1-4; 9 bases map to TRBD1. Germline CDR1 reads MGHRA; CDR2 reads YSYEKL. After removal of 2 bases from V and 6 bases from J, the junction contained 10 bases not matched to a gene. CDR3 size: 17 residues. CDR3 bases: TGCGCCAGCAGCCAAACCCACGGGACAGGGATGGATGAAAAACTGTTTTTT. This translates into CASSQTHGTGMDEKLFF.

The chain recombines TRBV7-3 with TRBJ2-1, with 9 positions matching TRBD1. Losses at the gene ends were 5 bases for V and 6 bases for J; bases not matched to a gene: 8. This CDR3 has 15 residues. The V gene's germline CDR1 is SGHTA and CDR2 FQGTGA. The CDR3: CASSHDRGSSNEQFF. CDR3 bases: TGTGCCAGCAGCCACGACAGGGGGTCGAGCAATGAGCAGTTCTTC.

This clone is a singleton in its sample. The V and J genes are TRBV19 and TRBJ1-1; TRBD1 is a possible D gene (5 bases). Germline CDR1 LNHDA, CDR2 SQIVND (reference sequence). Deletions cut 1 base from V and 4 bases from J, with 13 bases between. This CDR3 comprises 15 residues. The CDR3 reads CASSIAGGASTEAFF. CDR3 coding DNA: TGTGCCAGTAGTATAGCGGGAGGGGCGAGCACTGAAGCTTTCTTT.

The chain is built from TRBV14 and TRBJ2-5; a possible D gene is TRBD2 (5 bases). CDR1 SGHDN and CDR2 FVKESK come from the germline V gene. This CDR3 spans 17 amino acids. The V gene lost 3 bases and the J gene lost 1 base, with 18 bases spanning the gap. The CDR3 bases are TGTGCCAGCAGCCACCTATCCCCTAACAGCGGCCAAGAGACCCAGTACTTC. Its translation is CASSHLSPNSGQETQYF.

This clone turned up a few times. This chain links TRBV23-1 with TRBJ1-2; perhaps TRBD1 as D (6 bases). TRBV23-1 is designated an ORF whose function remains uncertain. V lost 6 bases, J lost 0 bases, and 11 bases lay in between. The CDR3 is 14 residues long. This chain's CDR3 is CASSRGQPNYGYTF. The CDR3 nucleotides are TGCGCCAGCAGCCGAGGACAGCCTAACTATGGCTACACCTTC.

This chain links TRBV5-1 with TRBJ2-6; the D is unclear. V gave up 0 bases and J gave up 4 bases, with 5 bases separating them. The CDR3 extends over 14 amino acids. Germline V gives CDR1 SGHRS, CDR2 YFSETQ. The CDR3 DNA reads TGCGCCAGCAGCTTGGTACAGGGGGCCAACGTCCTGACTTTC. It specifies CASSLVQGANVLTF.